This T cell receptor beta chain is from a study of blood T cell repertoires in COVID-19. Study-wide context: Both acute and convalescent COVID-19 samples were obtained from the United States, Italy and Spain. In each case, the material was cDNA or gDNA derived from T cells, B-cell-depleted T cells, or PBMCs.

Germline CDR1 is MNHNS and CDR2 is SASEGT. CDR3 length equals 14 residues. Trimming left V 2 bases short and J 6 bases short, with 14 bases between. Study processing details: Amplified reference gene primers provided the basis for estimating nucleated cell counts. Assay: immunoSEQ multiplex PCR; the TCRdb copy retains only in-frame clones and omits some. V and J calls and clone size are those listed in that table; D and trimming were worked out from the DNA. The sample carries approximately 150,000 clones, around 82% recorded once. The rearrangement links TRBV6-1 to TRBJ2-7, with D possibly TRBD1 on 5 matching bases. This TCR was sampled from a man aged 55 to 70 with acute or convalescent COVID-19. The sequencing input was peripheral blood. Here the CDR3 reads CASSEQGPLSEQYF. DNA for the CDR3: TGTGCCAGCAGTGAACAGGGCCCCCTAAGCGAGCAGTACTTC.